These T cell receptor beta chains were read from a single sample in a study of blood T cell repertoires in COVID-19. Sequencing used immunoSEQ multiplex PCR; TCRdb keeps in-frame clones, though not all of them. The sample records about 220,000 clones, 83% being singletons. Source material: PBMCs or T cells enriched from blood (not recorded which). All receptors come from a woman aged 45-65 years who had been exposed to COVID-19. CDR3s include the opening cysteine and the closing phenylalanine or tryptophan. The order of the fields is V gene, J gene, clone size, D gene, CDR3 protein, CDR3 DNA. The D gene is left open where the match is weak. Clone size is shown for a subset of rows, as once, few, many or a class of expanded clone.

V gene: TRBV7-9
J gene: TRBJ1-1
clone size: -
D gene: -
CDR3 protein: CASSLAGRGTEAFF
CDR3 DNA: TGTGCCAGCAGCTTAGCGGGGAGGGGCACTGAAGCTTTCTTT

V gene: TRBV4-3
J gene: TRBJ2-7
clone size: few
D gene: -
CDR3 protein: CASSQVIAGSEQYF
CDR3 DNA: TGCGCCAGCAGCCAAGTTATTGCGGGGAGTGAGCAGTACTTC

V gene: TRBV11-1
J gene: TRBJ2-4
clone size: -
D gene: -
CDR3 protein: CASSPPYPTGKNIQYF
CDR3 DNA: TGTGCCAGCAGCCCCCCTTACCCGACTGGCAAAAACATTCAGTACTTC

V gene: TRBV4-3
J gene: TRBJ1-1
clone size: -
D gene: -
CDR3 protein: CASSQEDGSTEAFF
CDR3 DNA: TGCGCCAGCAGCCAAGAAGACGGGAGCACTGAAGCTTTCTTT

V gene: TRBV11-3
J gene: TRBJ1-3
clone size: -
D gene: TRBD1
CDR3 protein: CASSPGGLTGNTIYF
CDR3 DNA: TGTGCCAGCAGCCCAGGGGGACTTACTGGAAACACCATATATTTT

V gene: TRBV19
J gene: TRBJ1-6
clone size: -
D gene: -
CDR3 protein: CASSLREWGSPLHF
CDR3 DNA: TGTGCCAGTAGTCTCAGGGAATGGGGATCACCCCTCCACTTT

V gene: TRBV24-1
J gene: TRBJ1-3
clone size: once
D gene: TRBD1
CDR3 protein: CATSGAGTAGNTIYF
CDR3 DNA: TGTGCCACCAGTGGTGCGGGGACAGCTGGAAACACCATATATTTT

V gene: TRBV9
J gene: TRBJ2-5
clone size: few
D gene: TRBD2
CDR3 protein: CASSPRERGAETQYF
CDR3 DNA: TGTGCCAGCAGCCCCCGAGAGCGGGGGGCGGAGACCCAGTACTTC

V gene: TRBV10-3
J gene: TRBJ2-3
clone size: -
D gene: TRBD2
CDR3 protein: CAISDWASGGRTRDTQYF
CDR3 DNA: TGTGCCATCAGTGATTGGGCTAGCGGGGGGCGAACAAGAGATACGCAGTATTTT

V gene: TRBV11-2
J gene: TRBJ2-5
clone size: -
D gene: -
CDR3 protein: CASSLAVPQETQYF
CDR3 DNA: TGTGCCAGCAGCTTAGCGGTACCTCAAGAGACCCAGTACTTC

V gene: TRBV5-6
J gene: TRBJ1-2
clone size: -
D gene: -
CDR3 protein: CASSLAANYGYTF
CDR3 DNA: TGTGCCAGCAGCTTGGCAGCTAACTATGGCTACACCTTC

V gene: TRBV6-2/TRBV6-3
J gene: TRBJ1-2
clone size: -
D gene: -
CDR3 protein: CASSTGPGASYGYTF
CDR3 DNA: TGTGCCAGCAGTACTGGACCAGGGGCGTCCTATGGCTACACCTTC

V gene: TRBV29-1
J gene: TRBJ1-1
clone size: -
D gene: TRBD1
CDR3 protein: CSALTGTNTEAFF
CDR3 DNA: TGCAGCGCTCTGACAGGGACCAACACTGAAGCTTTCTTT

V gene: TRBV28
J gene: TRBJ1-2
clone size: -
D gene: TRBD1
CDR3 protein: CASSEQGRNYGYTF
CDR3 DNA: TGTGCCAGCAGCGAACAGGGGCGGAACTATGGCTACACCTTC

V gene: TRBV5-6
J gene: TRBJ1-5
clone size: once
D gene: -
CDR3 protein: CASSLGPTRGGAGQPQHF
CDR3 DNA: TGTGCCAGCAGCTTGGGACCCACCCGAGGGGGGGCGGGACAGCCCCAGCATTTT

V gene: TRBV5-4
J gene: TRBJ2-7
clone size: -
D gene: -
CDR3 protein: CASSPDYRREQYF
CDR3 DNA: TGTGCCAGCAGCCCCGATTACCGGAGAGAGCAGTACTTC

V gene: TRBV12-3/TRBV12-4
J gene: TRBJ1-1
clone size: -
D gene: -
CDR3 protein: CASISQAFEAFF
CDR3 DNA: TGTGCCAGCATTTCCCAAGCTTTTGAAGCTTTCTTT

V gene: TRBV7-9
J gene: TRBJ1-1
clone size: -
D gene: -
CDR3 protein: CASSPIKLGVPQAGAFF
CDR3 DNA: TGTGCCAGCAGCCCCATTAAGTTAGGAGTACCGCAAGCGGGAGCTTTCTTT

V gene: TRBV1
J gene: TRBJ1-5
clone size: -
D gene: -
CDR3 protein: CTSSQAGQNPSSNQPQHF
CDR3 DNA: TGCACCAGCAGCCAAGCTGGACAGAATCCCAGTAGCAATCAGCCCCAGCATTTT

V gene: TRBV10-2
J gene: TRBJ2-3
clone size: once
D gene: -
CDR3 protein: CASTDAGTDTQYF
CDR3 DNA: TGCGCCAGCACCGACGCGGGCACAGATACGCAGTATTTT

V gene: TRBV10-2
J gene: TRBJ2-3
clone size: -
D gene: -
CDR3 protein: CASSASYFTDTQYF
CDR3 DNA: TGCGCCAGCTCTGCGAGCTACTTCACAGATACGCAGTATTTT

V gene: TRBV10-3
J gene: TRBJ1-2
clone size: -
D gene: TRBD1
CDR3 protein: CAISATGVDGYTF
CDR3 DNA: TGTGCCATCAGTGCGACAGGGGTGGATGGCTACACCTTC

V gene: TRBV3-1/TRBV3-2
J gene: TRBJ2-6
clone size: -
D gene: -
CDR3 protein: CASSQVWDTHGIRGANVLTF
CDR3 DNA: TGTGCCAGCAGCCAAGTTTGGGACACACACGGTATTAGGGGGGCCAACGTCCTGACTTTC

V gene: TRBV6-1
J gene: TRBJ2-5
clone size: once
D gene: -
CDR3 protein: CASSEASSRETQYF
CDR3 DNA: TGTGCCAGCAGTGAAGCGTCGTCACGGGAGACCCAGTACTTC

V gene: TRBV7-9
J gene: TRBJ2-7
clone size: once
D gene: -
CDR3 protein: CASSPPEGAVRDEQYF
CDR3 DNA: TGTGCCAGCAGCCCCCCGGAGGGCGCGGTTCGGGACGAGCAGTACTTC

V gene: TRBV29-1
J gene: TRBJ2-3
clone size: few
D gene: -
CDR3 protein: CSVASDTQYF
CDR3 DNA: TGCAGCGTTGCCTCAGATACGCAGTATTTT

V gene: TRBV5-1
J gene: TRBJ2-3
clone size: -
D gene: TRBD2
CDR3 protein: CASSYPRGGAMGTDTQYF
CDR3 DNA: TGCGCCAGCAGCTATCCCCGCGGGGGGGCCATGGGCACAGATACGCAGTATTTT